The 2 T cell receptor beta chains below were found in one sample sequenced in a study of T cells in women clearing cervical HPV infection. Profiling relied on immunoSEQ multiplex PCR, and the TCRdb table lists in-frame clones only, not all of them. In total, the table holds about 48,000 clones. The sample was blood buffy coat. Every receptor here comes from a woman between 18 and 70 years old with a cervical HPV16 infection that either progressed to CIN3+ or cleared (not recorded which).

About this clone itself: The read ends 3 residues before the CDR3 terminus; that terminus is restored from the germline J gene. The chain is built from TRBV7-6 and TRBJ2-6, with D unresolved. CDR3 length: 15 amino acids. V shed 5 bases and J shed 0 bases, with 8 bases lying between them. CDR1 and CDR2 from the germline V gene are SGHVS and FNYEAQ. The CDR3 spells CASSPVPSGANVLTF. CDR3 DNA (partial): TGTGCCAGCAGCCCAGTTCCCTCTGGGGCCAACGTC.

Concerning this clone: The CDR3 end is not reached by the read, which stops 3 residues before it; the germline J gene fills it in. The chain combines TRBV20-1 with TRBJ1-4; the match to TRBD1 covers 7 bases. The J segment lost 10 bases and the V segment lost 3 bases, leaving 5 bases of the junction unmatched. This CDR3 region has 12 residues. Germline V lookup: CDR1 DFQATT, CDR2 SNEGSKA (reference sequence). Incomplete CDR3 DNA: TGCAGTGCTAGGGCCCAGGGGGGAAAA. Its protein is CSARAQGGK. In full, the CDR3 is CSARAQGGKLFF.